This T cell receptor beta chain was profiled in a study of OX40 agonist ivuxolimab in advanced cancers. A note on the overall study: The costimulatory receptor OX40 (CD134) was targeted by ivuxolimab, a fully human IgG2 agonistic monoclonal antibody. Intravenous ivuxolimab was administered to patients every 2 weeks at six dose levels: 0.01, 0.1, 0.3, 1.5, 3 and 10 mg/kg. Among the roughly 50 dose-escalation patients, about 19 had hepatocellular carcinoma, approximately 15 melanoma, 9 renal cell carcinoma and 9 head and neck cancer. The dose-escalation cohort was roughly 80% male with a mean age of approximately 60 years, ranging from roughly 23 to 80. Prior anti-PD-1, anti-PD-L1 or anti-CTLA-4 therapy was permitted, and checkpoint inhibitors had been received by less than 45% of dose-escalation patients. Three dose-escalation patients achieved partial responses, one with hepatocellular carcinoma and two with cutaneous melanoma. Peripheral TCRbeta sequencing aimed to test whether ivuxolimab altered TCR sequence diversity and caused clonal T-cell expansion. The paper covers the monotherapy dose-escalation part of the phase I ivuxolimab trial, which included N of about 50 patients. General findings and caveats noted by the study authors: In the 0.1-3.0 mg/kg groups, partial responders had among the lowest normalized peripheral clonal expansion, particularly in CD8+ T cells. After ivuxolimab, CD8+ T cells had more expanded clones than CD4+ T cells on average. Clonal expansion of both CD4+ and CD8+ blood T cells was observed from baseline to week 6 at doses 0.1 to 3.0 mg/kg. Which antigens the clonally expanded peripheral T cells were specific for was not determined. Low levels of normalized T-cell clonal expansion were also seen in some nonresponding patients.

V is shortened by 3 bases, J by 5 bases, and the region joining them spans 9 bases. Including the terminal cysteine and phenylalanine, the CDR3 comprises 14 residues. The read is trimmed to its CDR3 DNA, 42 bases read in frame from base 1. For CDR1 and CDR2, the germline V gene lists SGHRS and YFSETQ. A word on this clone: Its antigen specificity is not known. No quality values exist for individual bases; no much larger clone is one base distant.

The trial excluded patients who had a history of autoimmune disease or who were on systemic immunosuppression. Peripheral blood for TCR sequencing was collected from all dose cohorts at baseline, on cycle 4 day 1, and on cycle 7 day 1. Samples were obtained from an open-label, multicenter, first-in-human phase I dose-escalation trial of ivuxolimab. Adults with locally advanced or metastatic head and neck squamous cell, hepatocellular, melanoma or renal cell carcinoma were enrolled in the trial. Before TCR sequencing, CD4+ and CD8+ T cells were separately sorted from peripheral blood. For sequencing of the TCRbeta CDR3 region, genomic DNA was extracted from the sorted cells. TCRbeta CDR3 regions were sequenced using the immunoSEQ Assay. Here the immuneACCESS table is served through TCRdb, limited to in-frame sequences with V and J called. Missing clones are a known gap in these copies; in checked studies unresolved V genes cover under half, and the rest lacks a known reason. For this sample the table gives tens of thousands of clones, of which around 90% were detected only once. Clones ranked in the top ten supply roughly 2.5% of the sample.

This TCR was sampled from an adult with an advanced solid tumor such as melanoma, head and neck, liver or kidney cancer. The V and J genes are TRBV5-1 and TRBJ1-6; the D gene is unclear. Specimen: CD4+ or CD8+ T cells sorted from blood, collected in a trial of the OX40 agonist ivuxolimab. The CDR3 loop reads CASSSDTDNSPLHF. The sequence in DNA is TGCGCCAGCAGCTCCGATACGGATAATTCACCCCTCCACTTT. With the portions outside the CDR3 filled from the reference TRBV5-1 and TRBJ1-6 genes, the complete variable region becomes KAGVTQTPRYLIKTRGQQVTLSCSPISGHRSVSWYQQTPGQGLQFLFEYFSETQRNKGNFPGRFSGRQFSNSRSEMNVSTLELGDSALYLCASSSDTDNSPLHFGNGTRLTVT.